Reported below is one T cell receptor beta chain. Its antigen is undetermined. Germline CDR1 and CDR2: LNHDA and SQIVND (reference sequence). There are 18 residues in the CDR3. The ends lost 1 base at V and 5 bases at J; junction bases unmatched: 16. The data belong to a study of shared clonotypes between healthy human individuals. Across the study: Plates per donor: three CD4 naive, three CD4 memory, two CD8 naive, one CD8 memory. Whole-study results and caveats: Among donors, clonotype sharing was expected to be affected by sequencing depth. Against clonotypes common to all four donors, non-shared ones had lower generation probabilities.

The data were produced by immunoSEQ multiplex PCR, yet TCRdb's version contains in-frame clones alone and is incomplete. The data hold some 650,000 clones, with about 96% observed a single time. The genes are TRBV19 and TRBJ1-2; 7 bases fit TRBD1. This sequence originates from a woman younger than 45 in good health. Sequencing used naive CD4+ T cells sorted from blood. The sample's subset: CD45RA+ positively selected. The CDR3 DNA reads TGTGCCAGTAGTATAGGAAGGATACGAACAGGGGATAGATATGGCTACACCTTC. This encodes CASSIGRIRTGDRYGYTF.